The 29 T cell receptor beta chains presented below share a single source sample, sequenced in a study of T cell changes during pregnancy in multiple sclerosis. TCRdb keeps only in-frame clones here, not all; method: immunoSEQ multiplex PCR. Altogether tens of thousands of clones are present, 92% being singletons, with the ten largest covering 1.4% to 1.5%. The sample was peripheral blood, taken after pregnancy. The receptors were sampled from a female donor with multiple sclerosis, enrolled in a pregnancy study.

The chain joins TRBV27 to TRBJ2-1; 9 nucleotides line up with TRBD2. V lost 2 bases, J lost 6 bases, and 8 bases stayed unmatched. The CDR3 contains 16 residues. CDR1 is MNHEY, CDR2 SMNVEV, per germline (reference sequence). The CDR3 is CASSLVAGGPINEQFF. DNA of the CDR3: TGTGCCAGCAGTTTAGTGGCGGGAGGGCCTATCAATGAGCAGTTCTTC.

CDR3 in DNA: TGTGCCAGCAGCTCCGGACTAGCGGCCAAGTACGAGCAGTACTTC. It translates to CASSSGLAAKYEQYF. V gene TRBV13 combines with J gene TRBJ2-7; 10 bases agree with TRBD2. CDR1 and CDR2 (germline): PRHDT, FYEKMQ (reference sequence). This CDR3 contains 15 residues. V gave up 4 bases and J gave up 4 bases; unmatched junction bases: 7.

There are a few counts of this clone. The chain joins TRBV5-5 to TRBJ1-2; TRBD1 agrees at 7 bases. This CDR3 region has 15 residues. Germline V CDR1 and CDR2: SGHKS, YYEKEE (reference sequence). J lost 1 base, V lost 1 base, and 4 bases had no gene match. This chain's CDR3 is CASSLPTGFNYGYTF. CDR3 DNA sequence: TGTGCCAGCAGCTTGCCGACAGGGTTTAACTATGGCTACACCTTC.

The chain is built from TRBV30 and TRBJ2-3, with TRBD2 matching over 9 bases. V dropped 4 bases and J dropped 6; count of bases not matched to a gene: 5. The germline V gene encodes CDR1 GTSNPN and CDR2 SVGIG (reference sequence). The CDR3 is 13 amino acids. CDR3 bases: TGTGCCTGGAAGGCGGGAGGGTCGGATACGCAGTATTTT. Translated, it gives CAWKAGGSDTQYF.

J is TRBJ2-1 and V is TRBV2; TRBD2 agrees at 7 bases. CDR1 is SNHLY, CDR2 FYNNEI, per germline. The CDR3 sequence is 15 residues long. With 3 bases clipped from V and 2 bases from J, the junction kept 4 bases outside the gene matches. The chain's CDR3 is CASSDEGGTYNEQFF. The CDR3 nucleotides are TGTGCCAGCAGTGACGAGGGAGGGACCTACAATGAGCAGTTCTTC.

The chain has TRBV10-3 and TRBJ2-3; possibly TRBD1 for D (5 bases). V lost 6 bases and J lost 2, with 12 bases in between. Germline CDR1 is ENHRY and CDR2 is SYGVKD. The CDR3 extends over 14 amino acids. This CDR3 is CAISLTATTDTQYF. In DNA, the CDR3 is TGTGCCATCAGCCTGACAGCCACCACAGATACGCAGTATTTT.

This clone was detected once. The chain employs TRBV10-3 and TRBJ2-2; 10 bases are shared with TRBD1. Germline V gives CDR1 ENHRY, CDR2 SYGVKD. CDR3 length: 15 residues. V was pared by 6 bases and J by 2 bases, with 3 bases of the junction left unmatched. This chain's CDR3 is CAISRTGGNTGELFF. The DNA of the CDR3 is TGTGCCATCAGCAGGACAGGGGGTAACACCGGGGAGCTGTTTTTT.

V is TRBV27 and J is TRBJ2-1, with 7 positions matching TRBD2. This CDR3 has 14 residues. The V and J ends lost 6 bases and 8 bases, in that order; junction bases with no gene match: 10. Germline CDR1 MNHEY, CDR2 SMNVEV (reference sequence). The CDR3 is CASRVGGPQYEQFF. The DNA for the CDR3 is TGTGCCAGCAGGGTGGGAGGGCCGCAATATGAGCAGTTCTTC.

The CDR3 DNA reads as TGTGCCAGAAGCTTGGAGGACTGTAAAGCTTTCTTT. It yields the protein CARSLEDCKAFF. V is TRBV5-3 and J is TRBJ1-1; D not certain. TRBV5-3 is identified as an open reading frame with a role that is uncertain. V was clipped by 0 bases and J by 9 bases, with 9 bases between them. The CDR3 runs 12 residues.

The rearrangement joins TRBV7-3 to TRBJ2-7; 10 nucleotides agree with TRBD1. The CDR3 totals 15 residues. Germline CDR1 reads SGHTA; CDR2 reads FQGTGA. V trimming: 4 bases; J trimming: 3 bases; junction bases outside the gene matches: 6. For the CDR3, the DNA is TGTGCCAGCAGCTCAACTGACAGGGGGCTCTACGAGCAGTACTTC. This encodes CASSSTDRGLYEQYF.

The chain is built from TRBV28 and TRBJ2-7; D not certain. Germline loops: CDR1 MDHEN, CDR2 SYDVKM. The germline V and J ends were trimmed by 10 bases and 5 bases, with 18 bases remaining between them. The CDR3 contains 13 residues. The CDR3 spells CATPPSASHEQYF. CDR3 bases: TGTGCCACCCCGCCCTCGGCTAGTCACGAGCAGTACTTC. The full variable domain, with the rest looked up from reference TRBV28 and TRBJ2-7, is DVKVTQSSRYLVKRTGEKVFLECVQDMDHENMFWYRQDPGLGLRLIYFSYDVKMKEKGDIPEGYSVSREKKERFSLILESASTNQTSMYLCATPPSASHEQYFGPGTRLTVT.

This clone was seen many times. This chain connects TRBV25-1 to TRBJ2-7; possibly TRBD2 for D (5 bases). Per the germline V gene, CDR1 is MGHDK and CDR2 is SYGVNS. This CDR3 spans 13 amino acids. V was clipped by 4 bases and J by 1 base, with 8 bases between them. The CDR3 spells CASSGTRSYEQYF. CDR3 in DNA: TGTGCCAGCAGTGGCACTAGGTCCTACGAGCAGTACTTC.

This chain connects TRBV29-1 to TRBJ2-2, with D tentatively TRBD2 (5 bases). CDR3 size: 13 residues. The V end lost 4 bases, the J end lost 4 bases, and 10 bases lay between the germline ends. Per germline, CDR1 SQVTM and CDR2 ANQGSEA. CDR3 sequence reads: CSVVLGGTGELFF. In DNA, the CDR3 is TGCAGCGTTGTTCTAGGAGGCACCGGGGAGCTGTTTTTT.

The genes are TRBV23-1 and TRBJ2-1; 15 bases agree with TRBD2. TRBV23-1 is an open reading frame whose function is uncertain. The CDR3 has 17 amino acids. V trimming: 6 bases; J trimming: 8 bases; junction bases outside the gene matches: 11. CDR3 DNA sequence: TGCGCCAGCAGCGACCCTCGGACTAGCGGGAGGGGCGATGAGCAGTTCTTC. Translating it yields CASSDPRTSGRGDEQFF.

This chain joins TRBV4-1 and TRBJ2-1; tentatively, D is TRBD2 (6 bases). V was pared by 1 base and J by 0 bases, with 10 bases between. Germline V gives CDR1 MGHRA, CDR2 YSYEKL. CDR3 length equals 16 residues. In DNA form, the CDR3 reads TGCGCCAGCAGCCAAGTCGGCGGGGTCTCCTACAATGAGCAGTTCTTC. Protein sequence: CASSQVGGVSYNEQFF.

The chain couples TRBV7-8 to TRBJ2-7, with TRBD2 matching 13 bases. Trimming removed 1 base from V and 2 bases from J; junction bases left unmatched: 14. This CDR3 contains 20 residues. Germline V gene lookup returns CDR1 SGHVS and CDR2 FQNEAQ. The CDR3 sequence: CASSLEGTQLAGGYPYEQYF. For the CDR3, the DNA is TGTGCCAGCAGCTTAGAGGGGACACAACTAGCGGGAGGGTACCCCTACGAGCAGTACTTC.

The chain has TRBV19 and TRBJ2-2; 13 positions agree with TRBD2. V was pared by 1 base and J by 0 bases, with 2 bases of the junction left unmatched. The length of the CDR3 is 18 residues. Germline CDR1 LNHDA, CDR2 SQIVND (reference sequence). CDR3 loop: CASSIAGLAGPNTGELFF. CDR3 coding DNA: TGTGCCAGTAGTATAGCGGGACTAGCGGGGCCGAACACCGGGGAGCTGTTTTTT.

This chain links TRBV28 with TRBJ2-5, with TRBD1 matching over 10 bases. The J segment lost 2 bases and the V segment lost 8 bases, leaving 8 bases of the junction unmatched. The germline V gene has CDR1 MDHEN and CDR2 SYDVKM. The CDR3 is 15 amino acids. CDR3 region: CASGGDRGRQETQYF. The CDR3 DNA reads as TGTGCCAGCGGGGGCGACAGGGGGCGTCAAGAGACCCAGTACTTC.

This rearrangement joins TRBV4-1 to TRBJ1-2, with 9 bases aligning to TRBD1. V lost 1 base and J lost 2; bases outside the gene matches: 8. Germline-derived CDR1 and CDR2 are MGHRA and YSYEKL. CDR3 length: 17 amino acids. In DNA form, the CDR3 reads TGCGCCAGCAGCCAAGGTGGACAGGGGAAGGAGAACTATGGCTACACCTTC. Protein product: CASSQGGQGKENYGYTF.

This chain links TRBV4-1 with TRBJ2-3; TRBD2 agrees at 13 bases. CDR1 is MGHRA, CDR2 YSYEKL, per germline. This CDR3 has 16 residues. The J segment lost 2 bases and the V segment lost 3 bases, leaving 2 bases of the junction unmatched. CDR3 sequence (DNA): TGCGCCAGCAGCCAGGGACTAGCGGGGCTCACAGATACGCAGTATTTT. It yields the protein CASSQGLAGLTDTQYF.

V gene TRBV6-1 combines with J gene TRBJ2-5, with 7 bases fitting TRBD2. The J segment lost 5 bases and the V segment lost 1 base, leaving 7 bases of the junction unmatched. The CDR3 runs 15 residues. Germline V lookup: CDR1 MNHNS, CDR2 SASEGT. The CDR3 DNA sequence: TGTGCCAGCAGTGAAGAAATAGCGGGTCGGGAGACCCAGTACTTC. Its translation: CASSEEIAGRETQYF.

The chain employs TRBV2 and TRBJ1-5, with TRBD1 matching 9 bases. Trimming removed 4 bases from V and 1 base from J; junction bases left unmatched: 5. CDR1 SNHLY and CDR2 FYNNEI come from the germline V gene. The CDR3 runs 16 residues. CDR3 DNA: TGTGCCAGCAGTGCTGTCGGACAGGGGAGCAATCAGCCCCAGCATTTT. Its translation is CASSAVGQGSNQPQHF.

The CDR3 bases are TGTGCCAGCAGTACCGGACAGGGTGATCAGCCCCAGCATTTT. It is translated as CASSTGQGDQPQHF. The rearrangement links TRBV28 to TRBJ1-5; TRBD1 aligns across 8 bases. CDR3 length: 14 amino acids. V was pared by 5 bases and J by 5 bases, with 5 bases of the junction left unmatched. Germline lookup yields CDR1 MDHEN and CDR2 SYDVKM.

The rearrangement uses TRBV30 and TRBJ1-1; D remains unclear. The CDR3 extends over 13 amino acids. Germline CDR1 GTSNPN, CDR2 SVGIG (reference sequence). Deletions cut 4 bases from V and 6 bases from J, with 15 bases between. Written as DNA, the CDR3 is TGTGCCTGGAACGGAGGTAAGATCGCTGAAGCTTTCTTT. It is translated as CAWNGGKIAEAFF.

This chain joins TRBV5-1 and TRBJ1-4, with 10 bases identical to TRBD1. The CDR3 consists of 14 residues. CDR1 and CDR2 from the germline V gene are SGHRS and YFSETQ. After removal of 4 bases from V and 5 bases from J, the junction contained 2 bases not matched to a gene. CDR3 in DNA: TGCGCCAGCAGCGGGGGACAGGGGAATGAAAAACTGTTTTTT. It encodes CASSGGQGNEKLFF. The full variable domain, with the rest looked up from reference TRBV5-1 and TRBJ1-4, is KAGVTQTPRYLIKTRGQQVTLSCSPISGHRSVSWYQQTPGQGLQFLFEYFSETQRNKGNFPGRFSGRQFSNSRSEMNVSTLELGDSALYLCASSGGQGNEKLFFGSGTQLSVL.

This sequence joins TRBV27 and TRBJ2-3, with 13 nucleotides matching TRBD2. V shed 6 bases and J 7 bases; nucleotides not matched to a gene: 7. From germline, CDR1 is MNHEY and CDR2 SMNVEV (reference sequence). The CDR3 is 15 amino acids. The CDR3 DNA reads as TGTGCCAGCAGGTCCCAACTAGCGGGAGGGCATACGCAGTATTTT. This codes for CASRSQLAGGHTQYF.

This clone has a single count. The rearrangement links TRBV7-9 to TRBJ2-5; D possibly corresponds to TRBD2 (6 bases). V dropped 2 bases and J dropped 4 bases, with 14 bases sitting between them. Germline CDR1 is SEHNR and CDR2 is FQNEAQ (reference sequence). The length of the CDR3 is 15 residues. CDR3 residues: CASSLTPAGRETQYF. CDR3 nucleotides: TGTGCCAGCAGCTTAACCCCGGCGGGGAGAGAGACCCAGTACTTC.

The chain uses TRBV11-2 and TRBJ2-5; 8 bases are a match to TRBD2. With V trimmed by 5 bases and J by 3 bases, 5 bases remained unmatched. Germline V gives CDR1 SGHAT, CDR2 FQNNGV. The CDR3 is made up of 14 amino acids. The CDR3 DNA is TGTGCCAGCAGCAATAGCGGGGACGAAGAGACCCAGTACTTC. Translation gives CASSNSGDEETQYF.

The chain is built from TRBV18 and TRBJ1-1, with 7 bases fitting TRBD1. This CDR3 comprises 15 residues. The junction had 7 bases not matched to a gene; V was cut back by 5 bases and J by 1 base. Per germline, CDR1 KGHSH and CDR2 LQKENI. Written as DNA, the CDR3 is TGTGCCAGCTCATCCTGGACAGGAACGAACACTGAAGCTTTCTTT. Its translation: CASSSWTGTNTEAFF.